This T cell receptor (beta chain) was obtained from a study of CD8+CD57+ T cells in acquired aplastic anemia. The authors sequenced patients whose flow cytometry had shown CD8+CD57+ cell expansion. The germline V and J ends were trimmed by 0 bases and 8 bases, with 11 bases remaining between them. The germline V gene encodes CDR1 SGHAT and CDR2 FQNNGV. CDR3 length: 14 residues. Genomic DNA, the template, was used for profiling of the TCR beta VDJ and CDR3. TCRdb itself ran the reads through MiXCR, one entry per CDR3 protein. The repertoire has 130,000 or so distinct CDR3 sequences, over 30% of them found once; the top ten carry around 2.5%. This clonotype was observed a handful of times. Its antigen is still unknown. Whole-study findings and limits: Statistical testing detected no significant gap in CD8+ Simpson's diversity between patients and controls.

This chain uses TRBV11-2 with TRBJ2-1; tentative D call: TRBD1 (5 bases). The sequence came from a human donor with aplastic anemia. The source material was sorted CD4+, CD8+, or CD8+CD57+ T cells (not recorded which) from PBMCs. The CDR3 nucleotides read TGTGCCAGCAGCTTAGACAGGGTAGGGCATGAGCAGTTCTTC. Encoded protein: CASSLDRVGHEQFF.